These 29 T cell receptor beta chains share one sample of origin, sequenced in a study of cytomegalovirus exposure and HLA in healthy donors. Amplification used 60 Vbeta primers and 13 Jbeta primers. Profiled with immunoSEQ multiplex PCR; TCRdb holds only in-frame clones, not every one. The data show under 130,000 clones, roughly 71% seen once. Sequencing was done on a sample of PBMCs. Receptors originate from a middle-aged man in good health and CMV-seropositive.

With respect to this clone: This specimen includes other DNA sequences encoding the same CDR3. The chain has TRBV7-2 and TRBJ1-1, with 8 bases aligning to TRBD1. From germline, CDR1 is SGHTA and CDR2 FQGNSA. V dropped 4 bases and J dropped 1; count of bases not matched to a gene: 2. The CDR3 totals 14 residues. The CDR3 protein is CASSSTGGNTEAFF. The CDR3 DNA follows: TGTGCCAGCAGCTCAACAGGGGGGAACACTGAAGCTTTCTTT.

The genes are TRBV6-5 and TRBJ1-4; 7 bases align to TRBD1. Trimming took 8 bases from V and 10 from J; bases not matched to a gene: 13. The V gene's germline CDR1 is MNHEY and CDR2 SVGAGI. The CDR3 is 14 amino acids. CDR3 DNA sequence: TGTGCCAGCGAAAAAACCGCTTCAGGGGGAAAACTGTTTTTT. This gives the protein CASEKTASGGKLFF.

This clone occurred a few times. The chain employs TRBV2 and TRBJ2-5; perhaps TRBD2 as D (6 bases). CDR1 is SNHLY, CDR2 FYNNEI, per germline. This CDR3 is built from 13 residues. V lost 5 bases, J lost 3 bases, and 10 bases lay in between. As DNA, the CDR3 is TGTGCCAGCAGTACCCAGCGGGAAGAGACCCAGTACTTC. Its translation is CASSTQREETQYF.

The V and J genes are TRBV11-2 and TRBJ2-1, with D hard to call. Germline V gene sequence: CDR1 SGHAT, CDR2 FQNNGV. V shed 1 base and J shed 0 bases, with 7 bases lying between them. The CDR3 spans 15 residues. In DNA, the CDR3 is TGTGCCAGCAGCTTAGTTTTTAGCTCCTACAATGAGCAGTTCTTC. This codes for CASSLVFSSYNEQFF.

The gene calls are TRBV27 and TRBJ1-5, with D uncertain. The V gene's germline CDR1 is MNHEY and CDR2 SMNVEV (reference sequence). Trimming removed 0 bases at V and 3 bases at J, with 9 bases between. This CDR3 is built from 15 residues. The CDR3 sequence is CASSLSPGANQPQHF. For the CDR3, the DNA is TGTGCCAGCAGTTTATCGCCGGGTGCCAATCAGCCCCAGCATTTT.

The chain recombines TRBV6-5 with TRBJ1-2; tentative D call: TRBD1 (6 bases). CDR3 size: 15 residues. Per germline, CDR1 MNHEY and CDR2 SVGAGI. V gave up 6 bases and J gave up 0 bases, with 14 bases separating them. The CDR3 DNA reads as TGTGCCAGCAGGCCGGGACAACCCGCTAACTATGGCTACACCTTC. This sequence encodes CASRPGQPANYGYTF.

The chain employs TRBV5-4 and TRBJ2-7; 7 bases are shared with TRBD1. Germline CDR1 reads SGHNT; CDR2 reads YYREEE (reference sequence). There are 16 residues in the CDR3. V lost 7 bases to trimming and J lost 0 bases; unmatched junction nucleotides: 13. DNA of the CDR3: TGTGCCAGCGGACGGGACAGTCTTTTTGGCTCCTACGAGCAGTACGTC. This sequence encodes CASGRDSLFGSYEQYV.

In the case of this clone: Relative to the germline gene, one junction end is altered; a read error may explain this. Other DNA sequences in this specimen translate into the identical CDR3. The genes are TRBV14 and TRBJ2-3, with 10 bases aligning to TRBD2. The CDR3 extends over 14 amino acids. From germline, CDR1 is SGHDN and CDR2 FVKESK. The CDR3 is CASSQTLAGLTQYF. The CDR3 region has the DNA TGTGCCAGCAGCCAAACACTAGCGGGACTTACGCAATATTTT.

The chain joins TRBV4-1 to TRBJ2-3; TRBD2 matches 9 bases. Germline CDR1 MGHRA, CDR2 YSYEKL. The CDR3 has 16 amino acids. The ends lost 4 bases at V and 5 bases at J; junction bases unmatched: 10. The CDR3 bases are TGCGCCAGCAGCCGCATTGGCGGGAGGGCCGTAGATACGCAGTATTTT. This translates into CASSRIGGRAVDTQYF.

J is TRBJ2-2 and V is TRBV5-1, with 8 bases lining up with TRBD1. The CDR3 is made up of 16 amino acids. Germline lookup yields CDR1 SGHRS and CDR2 YFSETQ. Trimming removed 4 bases from V and 2 bases from J; junction bases left unmatched: 7. This CDR3 is CASSLGTGFNTGELFF. CDR3 sequence (DNA): TGCGCCAGCAGCCTGGGGACAGGCTTTAACACCGGGGAGCTGTTTTTT.

The gene calls are TRBV2 and TRBJ2-5, with 7 bases that match TRBD2. Germline V lookup: CDR1 SNHLY, CDR2 FYNNEI. This CDR3 comprises 15 residues. Germline trimming cut 10 bases from V and 0 bases from J; bases unmatched to any gene: 11. CDR3 amino acids: CATRKSGTYQETQYF. The DNA for the CDR3 is TGTGCCACTCGCAAAAGCGGGACGTACCAAGAGACCCAGTACTTC.

The V and J genes are TRBV18 and TRBJ1-2; 7 positions agree with TRBD1. V lost 2 bases, J lost 4 bases, and 1 base stayed unmatched. The germline CDR1 and CDR2 sequences are KGHSH and LQKENI. The CDR3 consists of 13 residues. The CDR3: CASSPGTAYGYTF. The CDR3 DNA follows: TGTGCCAGCTCACCAGGGACAGCCTATGGCTACACCTTC.

There are a few counts of this clone. This chain connects TRBV28 to TRBJ1-5; D uncertain. V was pared by 4 bases and J by 2 bases, with 12 bases between. CDR1 and CDR2 (germline): MDHEN, SYDVKM. This CDR3 is built from 15 residues. The CDR3 coding sequence is TGTGCCAGCAGTTATTTACCGAGGGGCAATCAGCCCCAGCATTTT. Protein: CASSYLPRGNQPQHF.

V gene TRBV6-5 combines with J gene TRBJ2-3; 7 bases align to TRBD1. V trimming: 0 bases; J trimming: 3 bases; junction bases outside the gene matches: 3. This CDR3 is 15 amino acids long. CDR1 and CDR2 (germline): MNHEY, SVGAGI. The CDR3 spells CASSYSMDRTDTQYF. The CDR3 DNA reads TGTGCCAGCAGTTACTCCATGGACAGGACAGATACGCAGTATTTT.

This chain connects TRBV30 to TRBJ1-2; D is uncertain. This CDR3 is built from 12 residues. The V and J ends lost 4 bases and 5 bases respectively, with 11 bases between them. The germline V gene encodes CDR1 GTSNPN and CDR2 SVGIG (reference sequence). The CDR3 reads CAWNRQHYGYTF. The CDR3 nucleotides read TGTGCCTGGAACAGACAACATTATGGCTACACCTTC. Full variable domain (remainder filled in from reference TRBV30 and TRBJ1-2): SQTIHQWPATLVQPVGSPLSLECTVEGTSNPNLYWYRQAAGRGLQLLFYSVGIGQISSEVPQNLSASRPQDRQFILSSKKLLLSDSGFYLCAWNRQHYGYTFGSGTRLTVV.

This clone showed up just a few times. The chain has TRBV11-2 and TRBJ1-2; 7 bases map to TRBD1. Germline CDR1 SGHAT, CDR2 FQNNGV. V shed 5 bases and J 1 base; nucleotides not matched to a gene: 7. The CDR3 contains 15 residues. CDR3 in DNA: TGTGCCAGCAGCCAGGGGGACTGGGTTAACTATGGCTACACCTTC. Its protein product is CASSQGDWVNYGYTF.

This clone occurred once. This chain joins TRBV7-2 and TRBJ1-2; D not resolved. In germline, CDR1 is SGHTA, CDR2 FQGNSA. The V and J ends lost 8 bases and 6 bases respectively, with 7 bases between them. The CDR3 sequence is 10 residues long. In DNA form, the CDR3 reads TGTGCCAGCTTAGCCCATGGCTACACCTTC. Amino acid sequence: CASLAHGYTF.

This chain connects TRBV28 to TRBJ2-7; unclear D gene. In germline, CDR1 is MDHEN, CDR2 SYDVKM. V lost 2 bases, J lost 1 base, and 9 bases lay in between. This CDR3 region has 14 residues. The CDR3: CASSLHRRSYEQYF. The CDR3, as DNA: TGTGCCAGCAGTTTACATCGCAGATCCTACGAGCAGTACTTC.

This chain uses TRBV7-6 with TRBJ2-5; D is unclear. The CDR3 is 14 amino acids. Trimming removed 2 bases at V and 5 bases at J, with 12 bases between. Germline values: CDR1 SGHVS, CDR2 FNYEAQ. CDR3 bases: TGTGCCAGCAGCTTAACGTTGAGTTGGGAGACCCAGTACTTC. This sequence encodes CASSLTLSWETQYF.

The chain has TRBV30 and TRBJ1-5; D is perhaps TRBD1 (6 bases). V was pared by 0 bases and J by 7 bases, with 13 bases between. Germline loops: CDR1 GTSNPN, CDR2 SVGIG (reference sequence). CDR3 length: 14 amino acids. The CDR3 reads CAWSVPRGYQPQHF. DNA of the CDR3: TGTGCCTGGAGTGTACCTAGGGGGTACCAGCCCCAGCATTTT.

The CDR3 protein is CASSLGQGPPQYV. CDR3 in DNA: TGTGCCAGCAGCTTGGGACAGGGACCCCCTCAGTACGTC. This chain uses TRBV11-2 with TRBJ2-7; 9 bases fit TRBD1. Germline-derived CDR1 and CDR2 are SGHAT and FQNNGV. Trimming at V came to 3 bases and at J to 10 bases, leaving 7 bases not matched to a gene. CDR3 length: 13 amino acids.

The rearrangement links TRBV10-3 to TRBJ1-1; TRBD1 aligns across 7 bases. This CDR3 has 16 residues. With 6 bases clipped from V and 0 bases from J, the junction kept 10 bases outside the gene matches. The V gene's germline CDR1 is ENHRY and CDR2 SYGVKD. The DNA of the CDR3 is TGTGCCATCAGCCTAGAGTCAGGACAGGTGAACACTGAAGCTTTCTTT. This translates into CAISLESGQVNTEAFF.

The gene calls are TRBV6-1 and TRBJ2-3; the match to TRBD2 covers 10 bases. The germline V gene encodes CDR1 MNHNS and CDR2 SASEGT. CDR3 size: 16 residues. V shed 4 bases and J 6 bases; nucleotides not matched to a gene: 10. CDR3 DNA: TGTGCCAGCAGTGGCCTACTAGCGGGGATGGGGGATACGCAGTATTTT. Amino acid sequence: CASSGLLAGMGDTQYF.

On this clone: A junction boundary mismatches the germline segment, possibly from a read error. The rearrangement uses TRBV7-9 and TRBJ2-3, with TRBD2 as a possible D gene (5 bases). Germline V lookup: CDR1 SEHNR, CDR2 FQNEAQ (reference sequence). This CDR3 spans 13 amino acids. CDR3 in amino acids: CSSSVFSADTQYF. DNA of the CDR3: TGTTCCAGCAGCGTGTTTAGCGCAGATACGCAGTATTTT. Variable domain in full (rest from reference TRBV7-9 and TRBJ2-3): DTGVSQNPRHKITKRGQNVTFRCDPISEHNRLYWYRQTLGQGPEFLTYFQNEAQLEKSRLLSDRFSAERPKGSFSTLEIQRTEQGDSAMYLCSSSVFSADTQYFGPGTRLTVL.

The rearrangement uses TRBV30 and TRBJ1-4, with D possibly matching TRBD1 (5 bases). Trimming took off 3 bases at V and 0 bases at J, with 11 bases between the two ends. The germline CDR1 and CDR2 sequences are GTSNPN and SVGIG (reference sequence). CDR3 length equals 15 residues. The CDR3, as DNA: TGTGCCTGGAGCGGAGGGGTGTCAACTAATGAAAAACTGTTTTTT. It is translated as CAWSGGVSTNEKLFF.

Notes on this clone: Other nucleotide sequences from this sample produce the same CDR3. The V gene is TRBV5-1, the J gene TRBJ2-1; D remains unclear. The CDR3 extends over 14 amino acids. V was shortened by 0 bases and J by 4 bases, with 8 bases between the two germline ends. Germline V CDR1 and CDR2: SGHRS, YFSETQ. The CDR3 bases are TGCGCCAGCAGCTTGGGTACCGGGTACAATGAGCAGTTCTTC. Its translation is CASSLGTGYNEQFF.

For this clone: Other DNA sequences of this sample code for an identical CDR3. The CDR3 region is CASSLQGATEAFF. CDR3 sequence (DNA): TGTGCCAGCAGCCTACAGGGGGCAACTGAAGCTTTCTTT. The chain uses TRBV7-2 and TRBJ1-1; 9 positions agree with TRBD1. The trim removed 5 bases at V and 5 bases at J, leaving 3 bases unmatched. CDR1 SGHTA and CDR2 FQGNSA come from the germline V gene. The CDR3 runs 13 residues.

The chain joins TRBV7-3 to TRBJ2-3; TRBD2 aligns across 10 bases. The CDR3 totals 15 residues. The germline V gene encodes CDR1 SGHTA and CDR2 FQGTGA. V lost 5 bases, J lost 0 bases, and 2 bases stayed unmatched. CDR3 amino acids: CASSTTSGSTDTQYF. CDR3 bases: TGTGCCAGCAGCACGACTAGCGGGAGCACAGATACGCAGTATTTT. Using reference TRBV7-3 and TRBJ2-3 for the parts outside the CDR3, the full variable domain is GAGVSQTPSNKVTEKGKYVELRCDPISGHTALYWYRQSLGQGPEFLIYFQGTGAADDSGLPNDRFFAVRPEGSVSTLKIQRTERGDSAVYLCASSTTSGSTDTQYFGPGTRLTVL.

Comments on this clone: The sample contains more than one DNA sequence encoding this CDR3. For the CDR3, the DNA is TGTGCCTGGAGGACAGGGTCTAATTCACCCCTCCACTTT. As protein: CAWRTGSNSPLHF. The gene calls are TRBV30 and TRBJ1-6; the match to TRBD1 covers 7 bases. In germline, CDR1 is GTSNPN, CDR2 SVGIG (reference sequence). The CDR3 has 13 residues. V shed 3 bases, J shed 6 bases, and the junction held 2 bases outside the gene matches.